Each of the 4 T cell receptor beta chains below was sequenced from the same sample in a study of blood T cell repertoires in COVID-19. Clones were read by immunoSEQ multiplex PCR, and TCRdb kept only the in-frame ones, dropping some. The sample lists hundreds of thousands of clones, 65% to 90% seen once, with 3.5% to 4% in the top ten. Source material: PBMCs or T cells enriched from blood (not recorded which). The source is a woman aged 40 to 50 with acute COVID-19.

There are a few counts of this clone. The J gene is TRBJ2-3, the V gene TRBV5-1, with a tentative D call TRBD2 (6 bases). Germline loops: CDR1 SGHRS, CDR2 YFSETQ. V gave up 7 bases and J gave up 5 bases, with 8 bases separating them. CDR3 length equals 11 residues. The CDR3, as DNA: TGCGCCAGCGTGGAGGGAGATACGCAGTATTTT. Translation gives CASVEGDTQYF. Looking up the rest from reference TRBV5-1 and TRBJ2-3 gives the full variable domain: KAGVTQTPRYLIKTRGQQVTLSCSPISGHRSVSWYQQTPGQGLQFLFEYFSETQRNKGNFPGRFSGRQFSNSRSEMNVSTLELGDSALYLCASVEGDTQYFGPGTRLTVL.

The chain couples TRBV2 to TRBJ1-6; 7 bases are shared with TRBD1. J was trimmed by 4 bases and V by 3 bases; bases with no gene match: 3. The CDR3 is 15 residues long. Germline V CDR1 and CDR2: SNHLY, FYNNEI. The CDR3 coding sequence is TGTGCCAGCAGTGATGTACAGGGGTATAATTCACCCCTCCACTTT. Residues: CASSDVQGYNSPLHF.

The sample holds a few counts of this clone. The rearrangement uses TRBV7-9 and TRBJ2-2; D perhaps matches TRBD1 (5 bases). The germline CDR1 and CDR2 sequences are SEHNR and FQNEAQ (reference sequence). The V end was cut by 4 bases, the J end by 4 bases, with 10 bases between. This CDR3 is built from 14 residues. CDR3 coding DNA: TGTGCCAGCAGCTCGAGACAGTCCACCGGGGAGCTGTTTTTT. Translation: CASSSRQSTGELFF. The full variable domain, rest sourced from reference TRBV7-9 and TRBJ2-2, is DTGVSQNPRHKITKRGQNVTFRCDPISEHNRLYWYRQTLGQGPEFLTYFQNEAQLEKSRLLSDRFSAERPKGSFSTLEIQRTEQGDSAMYLCASSSRQSTGELFFGEGSRLTVL.

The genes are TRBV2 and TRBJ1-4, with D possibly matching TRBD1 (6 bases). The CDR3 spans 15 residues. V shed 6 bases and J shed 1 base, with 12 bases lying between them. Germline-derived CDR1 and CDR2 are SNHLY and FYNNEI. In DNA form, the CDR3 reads TGTGCCAGCAGCGCCCAGGGGCAAACTAATGAAAAACTGTTTTTT. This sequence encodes CASSAQGQTNEKLFF.